This T cell receptor beta chain was captured by sequencing in a study of T-cell memory formation after mild COVID-19. General observations from the study: Some responding clones appeared in pre-infection memory, suggesting cross-reactive memory joined. Whereas later expanders leaned CD4+, clones contracting day 15 to 85 showed a balanced CD4/CD8 makeup.

The V and J ends lost 0 bases and 9 bases respectively, with 15 bases between them. From germline, CDR1 is MNHEY and CDR2 SVGAGI. The CDR3 has 16 residues. TCRalpha and TCRbeta libraries used 5'RACE with constant-segment primers and UMIs. TCRdb reprocessed the 5' RACE reads via MiXCR and lists one record per CDR3 protein. The sample records under 300,000 distinct CDR3 sequences, around 17% being singletons. This clonotype has at least ten counts. Its antigen is currently unknown. The rearrangement uses TRBV6-5 and TRBJ1-6; D gene ambiguous. Material: PBMCs or a T cell subset sorted from them (not recorded which). This sequence originates from a man aged 18 to 29 who had mild COVID-19 (a few samples of this study predate the infection). Cell type and time point are not known. For the CDR3, the DNA is TGTGCCAGCAGTTACTCGGCCAGCTGGGGTGGTTCACCCCTCCACTTT. It specifies CASSYSASWGGSPLHF.